Listed here are 28 T cell receptor beta chains from one sample, sequenced in a study of blood T cell repertoires in COVID-19. Using immunoSEQ multiplex PCR, the repertoire was profiled, and TCRdb retains in-frame clones only, with some absent. Among 250,000 to 300,000 clones listed, around four fifths were seen once. Sequencing was performed on peripheral blood. The receptors stem from a man aged 55 to 70 with acute or convalescent COVID-19.

This CDR3 reads CASSQQFQRGNSPLHF. The CDR3 bases are TGCGCCAGCAGCCAACAGTTCCAGCGGGGCAATTCACCCCTCCACTTT. The chain joins TRBV4-1 to TRBJ1-6, with TRBD1 as a possible D gene (5 bases). Trimming removed 2 bases from V and 7 bases from J, with 15 bases in between. Looked up from germline, CDR1 is MGHRA and CDR2 is YSYEKL. The CDR3 length is 16 residues.

This chain connects TRBV5-1 to TRBJ2-5; the match to TRBD2 covers 11 bases. Germline V gives CDR1 SGHRS, CDR2 YFSETQ. The CDR3 totals 18 residues. V was pared by 0 bases and J by 5 bases, with 12 bases of the junction left unmatched. The CDR3 reads CASSLAPRLAGKGETQYF. The CDR3 DNA reads TGCGCCAGCAGCTTGGCTCCTAGACTAGCGGGGAAAGGGGAGACCCAGTACTTC.

This clone showed up just once. V is TRBV7-8 and J is TRBJ2-5; no clear D. Germline V gene sequence: CDR1 SGHVS, CDR2 FQNEAQ. Trimming removed 3 bases from V and 5 bases from J, with 10 bases in between. The CDR3 runs 13 residues. CDR3: CASSFIWRETQYF. The DNA for the CDR3 is TGTGCCAGCAGCTTTATTTGGCGGGAGACCCAGTACTTC.

This sequence joins TRBV6-6 and TRBJ2-1; 8 bases match TRBD2. Germline V lookup: CDR1 MNHNY, CDR2 SVGAGI (reference sequence). The CDR3 runs 13 residues. J lost 9 bases, V lost 10 bases, and 11 bases had no gene match. The CDR3 protein is CAIPGPAGGEQFF. For the CDR3, the DNA is TGTGCCATCCCGGGACCCGCGGGGGGTGAGCAGTTCTTC.

The chain combines TRBV28 with TRBJ2-3, with TRBD2 matching 8 bases. CDR3 length: 14 amino acids. Germline-derived CDR1 and CDR2 are MDHEN and SYDVKM. With 6 bases clipped from V and 0 bases from J, the junction kept 2 bases outside the gene matches. The CDR3 loop is CASRIAGSTDTQYF. The CDR3 nucleotides are TGTGCCAGCAGGATAGCGGGAAGCACAGATACGCAGTATTTT.

V and J are TRBV28 and TRBJ2-7; 7 bases are shared with TRBD2. The CDR3 has 15 amino acids. The V segment lost 6 bases and the J segment 5 bases; nucleotides outside the gene matches: 13. Germline V gene data show CDR1 as MDHEN and CDR2 as SYDVKM. The CDR3 sequence: CASSPNAGVGDEQYF. The CDR3 DNA reads as TGTGCCAGCAGCCCAAATGCGGGAGTAGGCGACGAGCAGTACTTC.

The rearrangement joins TRBV3-1 (or the pseudogene TRBV3-2) to TRBJ1-1, with D tentatively TRBD1 (6 bases). The CDR3 is made up of 13 amino acids. The germline CDR1 and CDR2 sequences are LGHDT and YNNKEL (reference sequence). V was shortened by 4 bases and J by 4 bases, with 10 bases between the two germline ends. The CDR3, as DNA: TGTGCCAGCAGCCTAACAGGGTCCACTGAAGCTTTCTTT. Amino acids: CASSLTGSTEAFF.

The gene calls are TRBV5-1 and TRBJ1-2; D gene unclear. Germline values: CDR1 SGHRS, CDR2 YFSETQ. The CDR3 has 14 residues. V lost 0 bases, J lost 4 bases, and 10 bases lay in between. CDR3 loop: CASSLASERYGYTF. The CDR3 coding sequence is TGCGCCAGCAGCTTGGCATCCGAGCGCTATGGCTACACCTTC.

The chain is built from TRBV27 and TRBJ2-7; 9 bases fit TRBD1. Per the germline V gene, CDR1 is MNHEY and CDR2 is SMNVEV (reference sequence). V shed 3 bases and J 3 bases; nucleotides not matched to a gene: 6. This CDR3 spans 15 amino acids. CDR3 protein: CASSLRTGEGYEQYF. The DNA of the CDR3 is TGTGCCAGCAGTTTGAGGACAGGGGAAGGCTACGAGCAGTACTTC.

The chain uses TRBV9 and TRBJ2-2; perhaps TRBD1 as D (6 bases). CDR3 size: 17 residues. CDR1 is SGDLS, CDR2 YYNGEE, per germline. Deletions cut 5 bases from V and 3 bases from J, with 20 bases between. CDR3 sequence: CASSPSSRGVDTGELFF. The CDR3 nucleotides are TGTGCCAGCAGTCCCTCCAGCAGGGGCGTAGACACCGGGGAGCTGTTTTTT.

The chain recombines TRBV29-1 with TRBJ2-7, with D tentatively TRBD2 (6 bases). V lost 4 bases and J 5 bases, leaving 12 bases between the germline ends. The CDR3 consists of 12 residues. Germline V gene data show CDR1 as SQVTM and CDR2 as ANQGSEA. The CDR3 loop reads CSVVGWGDEQYF. In DNA form, the CDR3 reads TGCAGCGTTGTCGGTTGGGGGGACGAGCAGTACTTC.

This clone showed up just once. The rearrangement joins TRBV6-2 or TRBV6-3 to TRBJ2-3, with 9 positions matching TRBD2. The CDR3 is 15 residues long. V gave up 5 bases and J gave up 4 bases; unmatched junction bases: 7. CDR1 and CDR2 (germline): MNHEY, SVGEGT. The CDR3 sequence: CASSKGLARPDTQYF. CDR3 sequence (DNA): TGTGCCAGCAGTAAGGGACTAGCTCGTCCAGATACGCAGTATTTT.

V and J are TRBV29-1 and TRBJ2-1; 8 positions match TRBD2. Germline V CDR1 and CDR2: SQVTM, ANQGSEA. There are 12 residues in the CDR3. The trim removed 5 bases at V and 5 bases at J, leaving 2 bases unmatched. This CDR3 reads CSVNGGDNEQFF. Here the CDR3 DNA reads TGCAGCGTTAACGGGGGGGACAATGAGCAGTTCTTC.

This chain uses TRBV7-9 with TRBJ2-7; the match to TRBD1 covers 7 bases. V gave up 5 bases and J gave up 0 bases; unmatched junction bases: 4. The germline V gene has CDR1 SEHNR and CDR2 FQNEAQ (reference sequence). The CDR3 is 14 amino acids. In nucleotides, the CDR3 is TGTGCCAGCAGCCCCGGACAGGTCTCCTACGAGCAGTACTTC. It specifies CASSPGQVSYEQYF.

The genes are TRBV5-1 and TRBJ1-6, with 9 bases that match TRBD1. Germline trimming cut 0 bases from V and 0 bases from J; bases unmatched to any gene: 7. The CDR3 covers 19 residues. CDR1 is SGHRS and CDR2 is YFSETQ in the germline V gene. The CDR3 sequence is CASSLAGTGSGSYNSPLHF. The CDR3 region has the DNA TGCGCCAGCAGCTTGGCCGGGACAGGGAGCGGCTCCTATAATTCACCCCTCCACTTT.

This chain connects TRBV4-2 to TRBJ2-3; 8 bases match TRBD2. Germline V gives CDR1 LGHNA, CDR2 YNFKEQ. CDR3 length: 16 residues. V gave up 3 bases and J gave up 6 bases; unmatched junction bases: 11. Written as DNA, the CDR3 is TGTGCCAGCAGCCAGACGAGCGGGAGCAGGTCGGATACGCAGTATTTT. Protein sequence: CASSQTSGSRSDTQYF.

This chain uses TRBV19 with TRBJ1-2, with D unresolved. Trimming left V 3 bases short and J 7 bases short, with 12 bases between. This CDR3 has 13 residues. Germline loops: CDR1 LNHDA, CDR2 SQIVND (reference sequence). The CDR3 DNA sequence: TGTGCCAGTAGTATCATTACCGGTTTTGGCTACACCTTC. It specifies CASSIITGFGYTF.

This rearrangement joins TRBV5-1 to TRBJ2-5; the D gene is possibly TRBD1 (7 bases). V lost 2 bases, J lost 5 bases, and 22 bases lay in between. This CDR3 is built from 17 residues. Germline CDR1 SGHRS, CDR2 YFSETQ. The CDR3 sequence is CASSLGDRQGGGETQYF. In DNA form, the CDR3 reads TGCGCCAGCAGCTTAGGGGATCGTCAGGGGGGAGGTGAGACCCAGTACTTC.

This rearrangement joins TRBV11-3 to TRBJ2-3; D is ambiguous. The germline V gene encodes CDR1 SGHNT and CDR2 YENEEA. Trimming took 1 base from V and 3 from J, leaving 5 bases between them. CDR3 size: 13 residues. Here the CDR3 reads CASSLGTTDTQYF. The CDR3 bases are TGTGCCAGCAGCTTAGGTACTACAGATACGCAGTATTTT. Together with reference TRBV11-3 and TRBJ2-3, the CDR3 gives the full variable domain: EAGVVQSPRYKIIEKKQPVAFWCNPISGHNTLYWYLQNLGQGPELLIRYENEEAVDDSQLPKDRFSAERLKGVDSTLKIQPAELGDSAVYLCASSLGTTDTQYFGPGTRLTVL.

The rearrangement joins TRBV18 to TRBJ2-7, with TRBD2 matching over 8 bases. The CDR3 sequence is 15 residues long. In germline, CDR1 is KGHSH, CDR2 LQKENI. Losses at the gene ends were 3 bases for V and 7 bases for J; bases not matched to a gene: 11. The CDR3 DNA sequence: TGTGCCAGCTCACCCCTGGGAGCGGGGGAGCGGGAGCAGTACTTC. This codes for CASSPLGAGEREQYF.

The chain carries TRBV6-4 and TRBJ1-2; 10 nucleotides align to TRBD1. Germline trimming cut 4 bases from V and 6 bases from J; bases unmatched to any gene: 8. The CDR3 is 15 amino acids. From germline, CDR1 is MRHNA and CDR2 SNTAGT. Written as DNA, the CDR3 is TGTGCCAGCAGTGCCTCGACAGGGGGCGAGAATGGCTACACCTTC. This translates into CASSASTGGENGYTF.

This chain links TRBV2 with TRBJ2-5, with 11 bases matching TRBD1. The CDR3 consists of 16 residues. The V segment lost 4 bases and the J segment 5 bases; nucleotides outside the gene matches: 9. In germline, CDR1 is SNHLY, CDR2 FYNNEI. The CDR3 loop reads CASSATGQGAWETQYF. The CDR3, as DNA: TGTGCCAGCAGTGCCACCGGACAGGGGGCGTGGGAGACCCAGTACTTC.

This clone occurred a few times. V is TRBV19 and J is TRBJ1-3; D is uncertain. Between the trimmed V and J ends, which lost 7 bases and 3 bases, there was a span of 13 bases. Germline assignment: CDR1 LNHDA and CDR2 SQIVND (reference sequence). The CDR3 covers 14 residues. The CDR3 region is CASTRLVRGNTIYF. In DNA, the CDR3 is TGTGCCAGTACTCGTCTAGTACGTGGAAACACCATATATTTT.

The rearrangement joins TRBV3-1 (or the pseudogene TRBV3-2) to TRBJ1-1; D uncertain. Germline V gene sequence: CDR1 LGHDT, CDR2 YNNKEL (reference sequence). The CDR3 has 18 residues. Trimming took off 0 bases at V and 0 bases at J, with 17 bases between the two ends. The DNA for the CDR3 is TGTGCCAGCAGCCAAGAGAGCCCCCCTATTAGTATGAACACTGAAGCTTTCTTT. As protein: CASSQESPPISMNTEAFF.

The chain has TRBV7-2 and TRBJ2-7, with 14 bases that match TRBD2. Trimming at V came to 0 bases and at J to 2 bases, leaving 6 bases not matched to a gene. CDR1 SGHTA and CDR2 FQGNSA come from the germline V gene. The CDR3 spans 18 residues. In DNA, the CDR3 is TGTGCCAGCAGCTTAGCCGGGACTAGCGGGGGCGGCGCCTACGAGCAGTACTTC. It specifies CASSLAGTSGGGAYEQYF.

The chain employs TRBV6-1 and TRBJ2-3, with 7 bases lining up with TRBD2. The CDR3 runs to 16 residues. CDR1 and CDR2 from the germline V gene are MNHNS and SASEGT. The ends lost 3 bases at V and 2 bases at J; junction bases unmatched: 8. DNA of the CDR3: TGTGCCAGCAGTGACCCCGCTAGCGGTTCCACAGATACGCAGTATTTT. Protein product: CASSDPASGSTDTQYF.

The chain carries TRBV7-8 and TRBJ2-3; tentatively, D is TRBD2 (6 bases). Germline V gene lookup returns CDR1 SGHVS and CDR2 FQNEAQ. The V end was cut by 10 bases, the J end by 3 bases, with 20 bases between. CDR3 length: 15 amino acids. CDR3 residues: CATAPWRGETDTQYF. The CDR3 coding sequence is TGTGCCACCGCTCCGTGGAGGGGTGAGACAGATACGCAGTATTTT.

This clone was picked up one time. This sequence joins TRBV19 and TRBJ1-2; tentatively, D is TRBD1 (5 bases). There are 13 residues in the CDR3. Trimming took off 4 bases at V and 6 bases at J, with 12 bases between the two ends. Germline V gene lookup returns CDR1 LNHDA and CDR2 SQIVND (reference sequence). The CDR3 here is CASSSQGRDGYTF. In DNA, the CDR3 is TGTGCCAGTAGTAGTCAGGGTAGGGATGGCTACACCTTC.